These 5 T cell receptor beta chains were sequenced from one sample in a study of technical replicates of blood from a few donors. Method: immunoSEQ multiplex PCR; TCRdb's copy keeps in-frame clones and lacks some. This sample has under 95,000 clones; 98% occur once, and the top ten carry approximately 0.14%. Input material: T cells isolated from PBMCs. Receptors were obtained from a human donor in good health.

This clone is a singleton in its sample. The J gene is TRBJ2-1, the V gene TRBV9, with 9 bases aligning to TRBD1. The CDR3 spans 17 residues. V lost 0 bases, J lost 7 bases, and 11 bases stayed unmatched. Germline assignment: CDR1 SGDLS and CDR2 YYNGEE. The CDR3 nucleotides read TGTGCCAGCAGCGTAGAAGCGGACAGGGGTAACTGGAATGAGCAGTTCTTC. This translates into CASSVEADRGNWNEQFF.

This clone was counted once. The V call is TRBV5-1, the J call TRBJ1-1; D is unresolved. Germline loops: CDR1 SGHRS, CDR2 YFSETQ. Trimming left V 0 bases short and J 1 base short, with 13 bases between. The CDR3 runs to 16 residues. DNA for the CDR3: TGCGCCAGCAGCTTGGCAGTACATAGCTCGAACACTGAAGCTTTCTTT. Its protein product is CASSLAVHSSNTEAFF.

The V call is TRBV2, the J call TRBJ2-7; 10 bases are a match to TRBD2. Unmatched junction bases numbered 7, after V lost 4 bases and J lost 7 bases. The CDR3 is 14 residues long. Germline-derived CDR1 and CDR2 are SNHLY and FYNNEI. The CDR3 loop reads CASSGLAGVGEQYF. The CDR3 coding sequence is TGTGCCAGCAGTGGGCTAGCGGGAGTCGGTGAGCAGTACTTC.

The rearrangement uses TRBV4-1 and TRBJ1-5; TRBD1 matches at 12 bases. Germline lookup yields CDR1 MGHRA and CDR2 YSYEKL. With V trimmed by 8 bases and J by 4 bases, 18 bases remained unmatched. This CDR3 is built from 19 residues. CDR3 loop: CASAPLLGQGALWNQPQHF. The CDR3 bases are TGCGCCAGCGCACCCTTACTGGGACAGGGGGCTTTGTGGAATCAGCCCCAGCATTTT.

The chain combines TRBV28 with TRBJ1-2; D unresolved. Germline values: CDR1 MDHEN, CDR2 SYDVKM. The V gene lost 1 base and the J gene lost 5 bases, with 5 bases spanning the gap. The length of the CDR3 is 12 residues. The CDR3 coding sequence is TGTGCCAGCAGTTTATTCTCGTATGGCTACACCTTC. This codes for CASSLFSYGYTF.